This note documents a single TCR beta chain sequence. This specimen belongs to a study of blood T cell repertoires in COVID-19. Study context: The study drew acute and convalescent COVID-19 samples from the United States, Italy and Spain. The analysed material was cDNA or gDNA that came from T cells, B-cell-depleted T cells, or PBMCs.

As processed by the authors: Amplification with reference gene primers provided the estimates of nucleated cell counts. Produced via immunoSEQ multiplex PCR; TCRdb's table is partial and in-frame only. V, J and clone size are taken as reported in that table, and D and trimming were inferred from the DNA itself. The data show roughly 70,000 clones, with roughly 74% seen just once and 15% to 18% held by the top ten. V shed 6 bases, J shed 7 bases, and the junction held 6 bases outside the gene matches. Germline CDR1 and CDR2: MNHNY and SVGAGI (reference sequence). This CDR3 is 15 amino acids long. The TCR was taken from a human donor in a cohort sampled during active COVID-19. This chain uses TRBV6-6 with TRBJ1-6; 10 bases match TRBD1. The specimen sequenced was peripheral blood. The CDR3 sequence is CASSKGTGENSPLHF. Here the CDR3 DNA reads TGTGCCAGCAGCAAGGGGACAGGGGAAAATTCACCCCTCCACTTT.